The T cell receptor beta chain under discussion was sequenced for a study of identifying expanded T cells in peripheral blood. Profiling relied on immunoSEQ multiplex PCR, and the TCRdb table lists in-frame clones only, not all of them. Of about 97,000 clones in the sample, 88% were seen once. Healthy donors had no documented immune events, such as infections, while sampled. Germline loops: CDR1 SGHTA, CDR2 FQGNSA. The CDR3 contains 14 residues. V lost 5 bases to trimming and J lost 1 base, with 11 bases between them. The J gene is TRBJ2-5, the V gene TRBV7-2, with a possible D match to TRBD2 (5 bases). The sequenced sample consisted of blood. The source of this sequence is a person between 18 and 75 years old in good health. The CDR3 nucleotides read TGTGCCAGCAGCCCGGCGGGCAGCCAAGAGACCCAGTACTTC. This sequence encodes CASSPAGSQETQYF.